These 12 T cell receptor beta chains were all obtained from the same sample, sequenced in a study of CD8 T cells in Susac syndrome. Random hexamers were used to reverse transcribe the RNA input (0.5 to 1 ug). One entry per CDR3 protein, called by TCRdb with MiXCR from the immunoSEQ multiplex PCR reads. The table has some 150,000 distinct CDR3 sequences, 94% seen once. Sequenced sample: CD4+ T cells from PBMCs. The origin of the receptors is a human donor in good health.

The V call is TRBV5-4, the J call TRBJ2-7, with 10 bases that match TRBD2. Unmatched junction bases numbered 11, after V lost 4 bases and J lost 4 bases. Germline-derived CDR1 and CDR2 are SGHNT and YYREEE (reference sequence). The length of the CDR3 is 16 residues. The CDR3, as DNA: TGTGCCAGCAGCCCCCAGGAAGCGGGAGGGCCATACGAGCAGTACTTC. It specifies CASSPQEAGGPYEQYF.

This clonotype showed up just once. This rearrangement joins TRBV7-2 to TRBJ2-3; 11 nucleotides match TRBD2. This CDR3 is 15 amino acids long. Trimming removed 5 bases from V and 2 bases from J; junction bases left unmatched: 3. Germline V gene data show CDR1 as SGHTA and CDR2 as FQGNSA. The CDR3 nucleotides are TGTGCCAGCAGCCTGACTAGCGGGACCACAGATACGCAGTATTTT. Its translation is CASSLTSGTTDTQYF.

The chain combines TRBV9 with TRBJ2-1; 11 positions agree with TRBD2. Trimming at V came to 4 bases and at J to 5 bases, leaving 8 bases not matched to a gene. This CDR3 comprises 16 residues. Germline-derived CDR1 and CDR2 are SGDLS and YYNGEE. DNA for the CDR3: TGTGCCAGCAGCCTCGGACTAGCGGGTGCTGACAATGAGCAGTTCTTC. Translating gives CASSLGLAGADNEQFF.

The J gene is TRBJ1-4, the V gene TRBV30; TRBD1 matches at 8 bases. The CDR3 runs 15 residues. V was clipped by 2 bases and J by 3 bases; unmatched bases: 5. Germline CDR1 GTSNPN, CDR2 SVGIG (reference sequence). The CDR3 DNA is TGTGCCTGGAGTTCAGGGGGCACGGCTAATGAAAAACTGTTTTTT. It translates to CAWSSGGTANEKLFF.

The chain recombines TRBV2 with TRBJ2-2; 8 nucleotides agree with TRBD1. The J segment lost 5 bases and the V segment lost 5 bases, leaving 7 bases of the junction unmatched. The length of the CDR3 is 15 residues. Per the germline V gene, CDR1 is SNHLY and CDR2 is FYNNEI. This CDR3 reads CASSRDRLRTGELFF. CDR3 coding DNA: TGTGCCAGCAGTCGGGACAGGCTTAGGACCGGGGAGCTGTTTTTT.

The chain employs TRBV18 and TRBJ2-7; perhaps TRBD1 as D (6 bases). The CDR3 covers 15 residues. Germline CDR1 and CDR2: KGHSH and LQKENI. Trimming shortened V by 1 base and J by 4 bases, and 14 bases separated the two germline ends. Written as DNA, the CDR3 is TGTGCCAGCTCACCACGTACAGGGTGGGGTTACGAGCAGTACTTC. Translated, it gives CASSPRTGWGYEQYF.

CDR3 nucleotide sequence: TGTGCCAGCAGGTTGTATCGGGACGGCCCGACTGAAGCTTTCTTT. Residues: CASRLYRDGPTEAFF. The rearrangement uses TRBV12-3 or TRBV12-4 and TRBJ1-1; the D gene is possibly TRBD1 (5 bases). V was cut by 6 bases and J by 5 bases, with 19 bases left in between. This CDR3 has 15 amino acids.

To note about this clonotype: A junction boundary mismatches the germline segment, possibly from a read error. The V call is TRBV25-1, the J call TRBJ1-5; TRBD1 matches 7 bases. Germline assignment: CDR1 MGHDK and CDR2 SYGVNS. The CDR3 is 15 residues long. CDR3 nucleotides: TGTGCCAGCAGTCCCCTAGACAGGGACAATCAGCACCAGCATTTT. Residues: CASSPLDRDNQHQHF.

The chain combines TRBV20-1 with TRBJ1-2; 12 bases match TRBD1. J lost 5 bases, V lost 5 bases, and 6 bases had no gene match. The CDR3 spans 14 residues. In germline, CDR1 is DFQATT, CDR2 SNEGSKA (reference sequence). The CDR3: CSAGTGGAKYGYTF. The CDR3 region has the DNA TGCAGTGCTGGGACAGGGGGCGCAAAATATGGCTACACCTTC.

V gene TRBV2 combines with J gene TRBJ2-2; D perhaps matches TRBD1 (5 bases). CDR1 is SNHLY and CDR2 is FYNNEI in the germline V gene. V lost 2 bases and J 5 bases, leaving 15 bases between the germline ends. The CDR3 runs 16 residues. The CDR3 DNA reads as TGTGCCAGCAGTGAACAGGGCGCCACGACAACCGGGGAGCTGTTTTTT. Amino acid sequence: CASSEQGATTTGELFF.

The rearrangement joins TRBV7-3 to TRBJ2-7, with D tentatively TRBD2 (5 bases). The CDR3 has 14 residues. Deletions cut 1 base from V and 0 bases from J, with 7 bases between. Per germline, CDR1 SGHTA and CDR2 FQGTGA. CDR3 in DNA: TGTGCCAGCAGCTTAAGTCGGGACTCCTACGAGCAGTACTTC. This translates into CASSLSRDSYEQYF.

CDR3 sequence (DNA): TGTGCCAGCAGTTTAGTGGGACTCTCCACCGGGGAGCTGTTTTTT. Protein sequence: CASSLVGLSTGELFF. J is TRBJ2-2 and V is TRBV12-3 or TRBV12-4; the D gene is possibly TRBD2 (6 bases). The CDR3 totals 15 residues. V shed 1 base and J shed 4 bases, with 10 bases lying between them.